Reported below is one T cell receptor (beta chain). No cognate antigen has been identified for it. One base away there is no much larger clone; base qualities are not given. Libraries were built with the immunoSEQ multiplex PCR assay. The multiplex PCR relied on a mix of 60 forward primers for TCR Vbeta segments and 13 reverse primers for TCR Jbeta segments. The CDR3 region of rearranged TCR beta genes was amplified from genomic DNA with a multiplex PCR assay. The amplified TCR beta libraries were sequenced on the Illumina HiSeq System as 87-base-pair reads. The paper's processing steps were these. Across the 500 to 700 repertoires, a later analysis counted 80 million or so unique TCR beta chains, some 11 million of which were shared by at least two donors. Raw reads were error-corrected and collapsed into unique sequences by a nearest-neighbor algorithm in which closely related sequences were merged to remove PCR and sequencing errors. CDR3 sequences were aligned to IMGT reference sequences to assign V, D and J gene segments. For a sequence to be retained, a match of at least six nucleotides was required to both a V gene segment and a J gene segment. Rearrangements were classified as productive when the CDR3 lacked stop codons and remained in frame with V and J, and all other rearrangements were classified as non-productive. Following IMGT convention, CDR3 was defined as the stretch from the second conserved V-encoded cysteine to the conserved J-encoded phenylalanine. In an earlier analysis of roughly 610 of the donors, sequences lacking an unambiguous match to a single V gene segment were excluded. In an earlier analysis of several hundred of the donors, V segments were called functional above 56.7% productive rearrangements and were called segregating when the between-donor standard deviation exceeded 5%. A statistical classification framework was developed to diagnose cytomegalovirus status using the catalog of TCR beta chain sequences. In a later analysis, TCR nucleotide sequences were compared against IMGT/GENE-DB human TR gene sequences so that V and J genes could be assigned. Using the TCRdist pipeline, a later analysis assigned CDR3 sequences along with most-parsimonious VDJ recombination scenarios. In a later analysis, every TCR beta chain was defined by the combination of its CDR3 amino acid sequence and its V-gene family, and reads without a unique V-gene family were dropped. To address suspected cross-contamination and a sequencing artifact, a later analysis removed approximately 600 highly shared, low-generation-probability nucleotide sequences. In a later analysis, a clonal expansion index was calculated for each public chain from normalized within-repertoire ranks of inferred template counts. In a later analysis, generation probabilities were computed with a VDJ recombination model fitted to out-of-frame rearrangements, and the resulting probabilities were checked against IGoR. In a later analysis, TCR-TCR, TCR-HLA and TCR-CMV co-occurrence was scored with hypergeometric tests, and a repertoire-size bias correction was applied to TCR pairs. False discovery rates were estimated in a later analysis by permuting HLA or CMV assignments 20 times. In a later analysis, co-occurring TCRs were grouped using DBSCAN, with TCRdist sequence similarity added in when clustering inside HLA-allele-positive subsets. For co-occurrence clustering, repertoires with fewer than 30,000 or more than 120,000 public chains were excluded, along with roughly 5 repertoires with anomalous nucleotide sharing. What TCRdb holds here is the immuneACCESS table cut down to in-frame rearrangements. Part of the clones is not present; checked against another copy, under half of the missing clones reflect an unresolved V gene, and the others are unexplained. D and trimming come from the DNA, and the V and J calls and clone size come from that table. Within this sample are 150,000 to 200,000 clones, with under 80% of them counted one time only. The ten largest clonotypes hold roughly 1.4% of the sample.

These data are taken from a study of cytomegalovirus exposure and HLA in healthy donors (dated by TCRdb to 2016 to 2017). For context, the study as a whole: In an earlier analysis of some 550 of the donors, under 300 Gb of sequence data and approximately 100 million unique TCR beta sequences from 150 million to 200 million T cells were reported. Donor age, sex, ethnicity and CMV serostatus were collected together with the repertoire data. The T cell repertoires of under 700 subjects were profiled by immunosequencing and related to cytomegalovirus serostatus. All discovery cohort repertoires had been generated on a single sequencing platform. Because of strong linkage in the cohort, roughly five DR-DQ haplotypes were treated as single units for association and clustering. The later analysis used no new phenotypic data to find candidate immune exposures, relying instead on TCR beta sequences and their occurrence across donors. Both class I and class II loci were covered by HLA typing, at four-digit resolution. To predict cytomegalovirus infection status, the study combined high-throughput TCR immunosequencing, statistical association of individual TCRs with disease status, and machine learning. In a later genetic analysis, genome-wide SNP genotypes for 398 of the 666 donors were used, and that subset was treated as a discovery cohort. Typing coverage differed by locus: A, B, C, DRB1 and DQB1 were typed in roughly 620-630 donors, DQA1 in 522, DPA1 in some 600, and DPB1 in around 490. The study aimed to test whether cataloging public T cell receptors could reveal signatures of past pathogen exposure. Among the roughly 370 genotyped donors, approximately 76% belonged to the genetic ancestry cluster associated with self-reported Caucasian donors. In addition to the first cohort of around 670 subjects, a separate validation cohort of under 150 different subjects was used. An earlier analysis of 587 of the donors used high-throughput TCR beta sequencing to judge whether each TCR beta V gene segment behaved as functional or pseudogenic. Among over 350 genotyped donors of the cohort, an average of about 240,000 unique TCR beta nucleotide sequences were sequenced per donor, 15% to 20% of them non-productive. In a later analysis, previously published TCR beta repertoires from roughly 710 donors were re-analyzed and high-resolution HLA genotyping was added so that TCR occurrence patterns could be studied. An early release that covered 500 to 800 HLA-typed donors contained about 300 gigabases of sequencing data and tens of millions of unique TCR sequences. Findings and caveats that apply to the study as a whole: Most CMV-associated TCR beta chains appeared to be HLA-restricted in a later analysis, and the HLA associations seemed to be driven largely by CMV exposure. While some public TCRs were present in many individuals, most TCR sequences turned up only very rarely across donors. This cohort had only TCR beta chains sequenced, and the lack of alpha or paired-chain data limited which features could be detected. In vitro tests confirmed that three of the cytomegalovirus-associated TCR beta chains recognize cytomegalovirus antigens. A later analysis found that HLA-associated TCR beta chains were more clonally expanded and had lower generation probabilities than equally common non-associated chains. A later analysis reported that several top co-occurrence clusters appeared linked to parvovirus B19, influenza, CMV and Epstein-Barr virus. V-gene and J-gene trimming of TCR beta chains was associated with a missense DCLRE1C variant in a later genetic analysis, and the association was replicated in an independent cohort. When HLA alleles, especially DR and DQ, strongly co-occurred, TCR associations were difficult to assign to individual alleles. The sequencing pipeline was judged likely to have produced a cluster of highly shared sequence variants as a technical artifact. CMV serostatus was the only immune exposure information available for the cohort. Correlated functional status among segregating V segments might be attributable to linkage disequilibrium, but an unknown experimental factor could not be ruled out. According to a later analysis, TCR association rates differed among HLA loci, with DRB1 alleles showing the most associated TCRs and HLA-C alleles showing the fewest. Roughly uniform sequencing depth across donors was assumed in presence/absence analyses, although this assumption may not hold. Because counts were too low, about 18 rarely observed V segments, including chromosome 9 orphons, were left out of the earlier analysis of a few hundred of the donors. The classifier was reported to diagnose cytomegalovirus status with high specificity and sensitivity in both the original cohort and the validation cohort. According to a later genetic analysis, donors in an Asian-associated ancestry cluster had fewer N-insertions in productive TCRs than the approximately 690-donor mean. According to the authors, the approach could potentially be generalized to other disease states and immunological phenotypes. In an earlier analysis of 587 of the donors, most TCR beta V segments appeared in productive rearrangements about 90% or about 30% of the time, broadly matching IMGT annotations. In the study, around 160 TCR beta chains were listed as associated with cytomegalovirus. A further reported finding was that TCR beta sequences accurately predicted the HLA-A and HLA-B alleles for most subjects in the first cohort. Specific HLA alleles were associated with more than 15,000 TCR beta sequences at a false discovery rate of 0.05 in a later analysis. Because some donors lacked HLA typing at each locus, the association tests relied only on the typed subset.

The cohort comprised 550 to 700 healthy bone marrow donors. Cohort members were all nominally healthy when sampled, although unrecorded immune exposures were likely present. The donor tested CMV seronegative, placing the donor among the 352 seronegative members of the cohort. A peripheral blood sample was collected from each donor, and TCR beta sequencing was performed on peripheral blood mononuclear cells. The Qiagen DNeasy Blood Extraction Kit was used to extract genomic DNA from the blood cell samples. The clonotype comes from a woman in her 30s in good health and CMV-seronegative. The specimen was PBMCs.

Here the CDR3 is given as CASSVDRGDDSPLHF. The base sequence is TGCGCCAGCAGCGTCGACAGGGGTGACGATTCACCCCTCCACTTT. In this chain, TRBV5-1 is recombined with TRBJ1-6, with TRBD1 matching 8 junction bases. Spanning cysteine to phenylalanine, the CDR3 consists of 15 amino acids. Only the CDR3 DNA stays, 45 bases, in frame from base 1. Via the germline V gene, CDR1 is SGHRS and CDR2 YFSETQ. V is pruned by 4 bases and J by 8 bases, leaving 8 bases of the junction without a gene match.